These 24 T cell receptor beta chains came from one sample sequenced in a study of CD4 T cells in relation to SARS-CoV-2 and coronaviruses. Generated by immunoSEQ multiplex PCR, the TCRdb table keeps only in-frame clones and is missing some. The top ten hold approximately 14% of the sample, which has 25,000 or so clones, around 82% seen once. Before the COVID-19 pandemic, during about 2010-2018, CD4+ T cells were taken from unexposed donors. CD4+ T cells were isolated from the cells after about 11 days of culture. What these receptors recognize is not known. Sequencing input: CD4+ T cells from PBMCs, cultured in vitro. These receptors came from a human donor in good health.

This clone came up a few times. V is TRBV7-8 and J is TRBJ1-4; no clear D gene. The CDR3 extends over 14 amino acids. V lost 1 base to trimming and J lost 8 bases, with 11 bases between them. Per germline, CDR1 SGHVS and CDR2 FQNEAQ. The CDR3 coding sequence is TGTGCCAGCAGCTTAGACCCCCGATCGGAAAAACTGTTTTTT. Amino acids: CASSLDPRSEKLFF.

The chain combines TRBV18 with TRBJ2-3, with TRBD2 matching over 7 bases. Trimming cost V 2 bases and J 4 bases; bases outside gene matches: 6. This CDR3 comprises 15 residues. The germline V gene encodes CDR1 KGHSH and CDR2 LQKENI. The CDR3 DNA is TGTGCCAGCTCACCATCGGGCGGGAGTCCAGATACGCAGTATTTT. Encoded protein: CASSPSGGSPDTQYF.

This chain joins TRBV24-1 and TRBJ2-3, with a weak D call TRBD2 (6 bases). Germline assignment: CDR1 KGHDR and CDR2 SFDVKD. The CDR3 has 15 residues. The germline V and J ends were trimmed by 5 bases and 4 bases, with 15 bases remaining between them. CDR3 sequence (DNA): TGTGCCACCAGTGCACAGATTTCGGGGGCAGATACGCAGTATTTT. Its translation is CATSAQISGADTQYF.

The rearrangement uses TRBV7-2 and TRBJ1-1; 7 bases are a match to TRBD1. CDR1 and CDR2 (germline): SGHTA, FQGNSA. After removal of 5 bases from V and 7 bases from J, the junction contained 10 bases not matched to a gene. The CDR3 contains 14 residues. CDR3 nucleotides: TGTGCCAGCAGCCCCCGACAGGGAAAAAGTGAAGCTTTCTTT. Amino acid sequence: CASSPRQGKSEAFF. The complete variable domain, with remaining parts taken from reference TRBV7-2 and TRBJ1-1, reads GAGVSQSPSNKVTEKGKDVELRCDPISGHTALYWYRQSLGQGLEFLIYFQGNSAPDKSGLPSDRFSAERTGGSVSTLTIQRTQQEDSAVYLCASSPRQGKSEAFFGQGTRLTVV.

This sequence joins TRBV23-1 and TRBJ1-2, with D possibly being TRBD1 (5 bases). TRBV23-1 is reported as an ORF; its role is uncertain. V was trimmed by 3 bases and J by 4 bases, leaving 9 bases between them. This CDR3 is built from 13 residues. CDR3 protein: CASSQSGCYGYTF. In nucleotides, the CDR3 is TGCGCCAGCAGTCAGTCAGGGTGCTATGGCTACACCTTC.

This clone was observed a few times. The CDR3 loop is CASSPVGTGNTGELFF. In nucleotides, the CDR3 is TGTGCCAGCAGCCCCGTAGGGACAGGGAACACCGGGGAGCTGTTTTTT. V and J are TRBV7-2 and TRBJ2-2; TRBD1 agrees at 8 bases. The CDR3 length is 16 residues. V was clipped by 5 bases and J by 1 base; unmatched bases: 6. Germline V gene lookup returns CDR1 SGHTA and CDR2 FQGNSA.

This chain uses TRBV6-1 with TRBJ1-1; D is uncertain. Germline V gene data show CDR1 as MNHNS and CDR2 as SASEGT. CDR3 length equals 15 residues. V was shortened by 1 base and J by 0 bases, with 9 bases between the two germline ends. CDR3 sequence reads: CASSEEGSMNTEAFF. The CDR3 DNA reads as TGTGCCAGCAGTGAAGAAGGAAGCATGAACACTGAAGCTTTCTTT.

The chain combines TRBV12-3 or TRBV12-4 with TRBJ1-3; D call uncertain. The CDR3 runs 13 residues. V gave up 6 bases and J gave up 0 bases, with 6 bases separating them. The CDR3 sequence is CASRLSSGNTIYF. CDR3 nucleotide sequence: TGTGCCAGCAGATTAAGCTCTGGAAACACCATATATTTT.

This clone was found once. The rearrangement joins TRBV24-1 to TRBJ2-1, with TRBD1 matching over 10 bases. After removal of 7 bases from V and 8 bases from J, the junction contained 7 bases not matched to a gene. From germline, CDR1 is KGHDR and CDR2 SFDVKD. CDR3 length: 14 residues. The DNA of the CDR3 is TGTGCCACCAGGACAGGGGGCGATCCCCATGAGCAGTTCTTC. Amino acids: CATRTGGDPHEQFF.

This rearrangement joins TRBV10-1 to TRBJ2-7, with D possibly matching TRBD1 (5 bases). The CDR3 spans 12 residues. The V gene lost 4 bases and the J gene lost 2 bases, with 6 bases spanning the gap. The germline CDR1 and CDR2 sequences are WNHNN and SYGVQD (reference sequence). The CDR3 coding sequence is TGCGCCAGCAGTGGGGGCCCCTACGAGCAGTACTTC. Its protein is CASSGGPYEQYF.

This chain connects TRBV24-1 to TRBJ2-1; 13 nucleotides agree with TRBD2. V lost 4 bases to trimming and J lost 10 bases; unmatched junction nucleotides: 9. Germline assignment: CDR1 KGHDR and CDR2 SFDVKD. The CDR3 consists of 16 residues. CDR3 amino acids: CATSEPGLAGAEEQFF. The CDR3 DNA reads as TGTGCCACCAGTGAGCCAGGACTAGCGGGAGCAGAGGAGCAGTTCTTC.

The J gene is TRBJ2-7, the V gene TRBV4-1, with D perhaps assigned TRBD1 or TRBD2 (5 bases each). This CDR3 is built from 16 residues. V lost 1 base and J lost 1, with 14 bases in between. Germline V gene lookup returns CDR1 MGHRA and CDR2 YSYEKL. The CDR3 protein is CASSQGFGGTSYEQYF. For the CDR3, the DNA is TGCGCCAGCAGCCAAGGGTTTGGGGGAACTTCCTACGAGCAGTACTTC.

The V gene is TRBV12-3 or TRBV12-4, the J gene TRBJ1-5; 7 nucleotides align to TRBD1. CDR3 length equals 13 residues. V gave up 6 bases and J gave up 10 bases; unmatched junction bases: 9. The CDR3 DNA reads as TGTGCCAGCAGCCCCGACAGGGCCGGCCCCCAGCATTTT. This encodes CASSPDRAGPQHF.

V and J are TRBV14 and TRBJ2-1; D gene unclear. Looked up from germline, CDR1 is SGHDN and CDR2 is FVKESK. This CDR3 is built from 12 residues. Deletions cut 4 bases from V and 11 bases from J, with 12 bases between. The CDR3: CASSLPWDKQFF. The CDR3 nucleotides read TGTGCCAGCAGCCTCCCGTGGGATAAGCAGTTCTTC.

This clone was found a few times. The chain uses TRBV7-3 and TRBJ2-2, with 15 nucleotides matching TRBD2. Looked up from germline, CDR1 is SGHTA and CDR2 is FQGTGA. With 5 bases clipped from V and 4 bases from J, the junction kept 5 bases outside the gene matches. The CDR3 has 17 amino acids. CDR3 amino acids: CASSHWGLAGGTGELFF. The CDR3 nucleotides are TGTGCCAGCAGCCACTGGGGACTAGCGGGGGGCACCGGGGAGCTGTTTTTT.

The sample holds a few counts of this clone. The chain links TRBV6-1 to TRBJ2-1; TRBD1 matches at 8 bases. The trim removed 1 base at V and 3 bases at J, leaving 8 bases unmatched. In germline, CDR1 is MNHNS, CDR2 SASEGT. The CDR3 loop spans 17 amino acids. The CDR3 bases are TGTGCCAGCAGTGAAGTACTCGGGACAGGTTACTACAATGAGCAGTTCTTC. This codes for CASSEVLGTGYYNEQFF.

This clone was seen a handful of times. V gene TRBV1 combines with J gene TRBJ2-6; TRBD1, as called in the table, went unchecked against the DNA. TRBV1 is a documented pseudogene. The CDR3 runs to 19 residues. DNA of the CDR3: TGCACCAGCAGCCTCCCTAAGGGGACACTCCCGGTTGGGGCCAACGTCCTGACTTTC. It encodes CTSSLPKGTLPVGANVLTF.

This chain uses TRBV2 with TRBJ2-4; no clear D gene. CDR1 is SNHLY and CDR2 is FYNNEI in the germline V gene. The CDR3 contains 14 residues. Trimming took off 6 bases at V and 5 bases at J, with 14 bases between the two ends. The CDR3 DNA is TGTGCCAGCAGGCCCCGACCGACACAAAACATTCAGTACTTC. It encodes CASRPRPTQNIQYF.

V is TRBV5-4 and J is TRBJ2-7; TRBD2 matches at 8 bases. Germline CDR1 is SGHNT and CDR2 is YYREEE (reference sequence). The CDR3 has 16 amino acids. V was pared by 3 bases and J by 5 bases, with 13 bases of the junction left unmatched. CDR3 sequence reads: CASSSPTSGSFDEQYF. CDR3 coding DNA: TGTGCCAGCAGCTCCCCCACTAGCGGTTCTTTTGACGAGCAGTACTTC.

The V and J genes are TRBV19 and TRBJ1-5; 9 nucleotides match TRBD1. CDR3 length: 15 amino acids. The germline gives CDR1 LNHDA, CDR2 SQIVND (reference sequence). Trimming removed 8 bases from V and 4 bases from J; junction bases left unmatched: 9. CDR3 sequence reads: CASLLDGQGNQPQHF. CDR3 DNA: TGTGCCAGTCTCCTTGACGGACAGGGGAATCAGCCCCAGCATTTT.

This clone occurred once. J is TRBJ1-4 and V is TRBV19; D not resolved. Germline V gene lookup returns CDR1 LNHDA and CDR2 SQIVND (reference sequence). The CDR3 spans 17 residues. With 2 bases removed from V and 0 bases from J, the gap between germline ends came to 13 bases. DNA of the CDR3: TGTGCCAGTAGTATACGGTACAGCCATTCAACTAATGAAAAACTGTTTTTT. Protein: CASSIRYSHSTNEKLFF.

CDR3 in amino acids: CASSTQREGYEQYF. CDR3 DNA sequence: TGTGCCAGCAGCACCCAGCGGGAAGGCTACGAGCAGTACTTC. The rearrangement joins TRBV9 to TRBJ2-7; 7 bases line up with TRBD2. This CDR3 spans 14 amino acids. V lost 4 bases and J lost 3; bases outside the gene matches: 7. CDR1 and CDR2 (germline): SGDLS, YYNGEE.

The chain employs TRBV28 and TRBJ1-4; D uncertain. Germline CDR1 MDHEN, CDR2 SYDVKM. Between the trimmed V and J ends, which lost 4 bases and 3 bases, there was a span of 0 bases. The CDR3 is made up of 11 amino acids. For the CDR3, the DNA is TGTGCCAGCAGTTCTAATGAAAAACTGTTTTTT. It specifies CASSSNEKLFF.

The genes are TRBV20-1 and TRBJ2-3; D gene uncertain. This CDR3 is built from 15 residues. V dropped 3 bases and J dropped 6 bases, with 19 bases sitting between them. Germline lookup yields CDR1 DFQATT and CDR2 SNEGSKA (reference sequence). DNA for the CDR3: TGCAGTGCTAGTTCACCCGGCCTGCATACGGATACGCAGTATTTT. Protein: CSASSPGLHTDTQYF.